Sequencing of this T cell receptor (beta chain) was carried out in a study of shared clonotypes between healthy human individuals. Study-wide points: Generation probabilities of non-shared clonotypes were lower (relative to those shared by all four donors).

Adult donors, all healthy and HIV-negative, had no recent acute infections or vaccinations. Memory CD4+ cells were the fraction left after CD45RA+ naive selection. Notes on this clone: Its antigen is unidentified.

Trimming stripped 0 bases from V and 1 base from J, with 10 bases between. The CDR3 is 16 residues long. Germline V lookup: CDR1 SNHLY, CDR2 FYNNEI. Libraries were prepared by immunoSEQ multiplex PCR; TCRdb keeps only in-frame clonotypes and omits some of them. The sample lists about 520,000 clones; 95% to 96% were seen once. Material: naive CD4+ T cells sorted from blood. Subset denoted: CD45RA+ positively selected. The V call is TRBV2, the J call TRBJ1-3, with a tentative D call TRBD1 (5 bases). This TCR was sampled from a woman aged 25 to 45 in good health. This CDR3 is CASSEAWGVSGNTIYF. CDR3 nucleotides: TGTGCCAGCAGTGAAGCTTGGGGGGTGTCTGGAAACACCATATATTTT.